Sequencing of this TCR beta chain was carried out in a study of T-cell memory formation after mild COVID-19. This clonotype was seen only a few times. TCRdb re-called the 5' RACE reads with MiXCR, one entry per CDR3 protein. Among a few hundred thousand distinct CDR3 sequences, about 16% were seen once, and the ten largest hold 20% to 25%. Sequences were obtained from PBMCs or a T cell subset sorted from them (not recorded which). The TCR comes from a man between 18 and 29 years old who had mild COVID-19 (a few samples of this study predate the infection). Cell type and time point are not known.

The CDR3: CASSLGGRRAYNEQFF. The CDR3 DNA is TGCGCCAGCAGCTTGGGAGGCAGACGGGCCTACAATGAGCAGTTCTTC. This rearrangement joins TRBV5-1 to TRBJ2-1; D gene ambiguous. The germline V and J ends were trimmed by 0 bases and 2 bases, with 12 bases remaining between them. Germline CDR1 and CDR2: SGHRS and YFSETQ. The CDR3 is 16 amino acids.